These 28 T cell receptor beta chains originate from one sample sequenced in a study of blood T cell repertoires in COVID-19. Some clones are missing from TCRdb's copy, which holds only in-frame ones; the method was immunoSEQ multiplex PCR. The table records approximately 300,000 clones, approximately 82% of them present only once. The sequencing input was peripheral blood. The receptors shown here come from a woman aged 50 to 60 with acute or convalescent COVID-19.

The V and J genes are TRBV28 and TRBJ1-3; no firm D call. The CDR3 length is 15 residues. Trimming removed 7 bases from V and 2 bases from J, with 15 bases in between. Germline V gene lookup returns CDR1 MDHEN and CDR2 SYDVKM. CDR3 sequence reads: CASTGGVSPGNTIYF. The CDR3, as DNA: TGTGCCAGCACGGGAGGTGTCTCTCCTGGAAACACCATATATTTT.

The chain carries TRBV19 and TRBJ1-2; 9 nucleotides line up with TRBD1. This CDR3 is 13 amino acids long. V shed 8 bases and J 6 bases; nucleotides not matched to a gene: 7. Germline lookup yields CDR1 LNHDA and CDR2 SQIVND (reference sequence). CDR3 in amino acids: CASSGQGYNGYTF. CDR3 coding DNA: TGTGCCAGTTCGGGACAGGGCTATAATGGCTACACCTTC.

This chain joins TRBV4-2 and TRBJ2-7, with 12 positions matching TRBD2. Germline V gene sequence: CDR1 LGHNA, CDR2 YNFKEQ. The CDR3 runs to 15 residues. Unmatched junction bases numbered 5, after V lost 4 bases and J lost 4 bases. CDR3 bases: TGTGCCAGCAGCCTCACCGGGACTAGCGGGTACGAGCAGTACTTC. Encoded protein: CASSLTGTSGYEQYF.

The count of this clone is one. The chain is built from TRBV11-2 and TRBJ1-1; no firm D call. The germline V and J ends were trimmed by 0 bases and 5 bases, with 10 bases remaining between them. The CDR3 extends over 14 amino acids. Germline loops: CDR1 SGHAT, CDR2 FQNNGV. CDR3 residues: CASSLDWTGTEAFF. CDR3 coding DNA: TGTGCCAGCAGCTTAGATTGGACGGGAACTGAAGCTTTCTTT.

The chain links TRBV27 to TRBJ2-7; 9 positions match TRBD1. Germline V gene lookup returns CDR1 MNHEY and CDR2 SMNVEV (reference sequence). The V gene end was trimmed by 6 bases and the J gene end by 4 bases; junction bases not matched to a gene: 7. The CDR3 runs 14 residues. The chain's CDR3 is CASRPVDRGYEQYV. The CDR3 DNA is TGTGCCAGCAGACCTGTAGACAGGGGGTACGAGCAGTACGTC.

The chain couples TRBV2 to TRBJ2-2; 10 bases line up with TRBD2. The CDR3 has 14 amino acids. The V segment lost 7 bases and the J segment 4 bases; nucleotides outside the gene matches: 3. Germline V lookup: CDR1 SNHLY, CDR2 FYNNEI. CDR3 in amino acids: CASTSGRSTGELFF. Here the CDR3 DNA reads TGTGCCAGCACTAGCGGGAGAAGCACCGGGGAGCTGTTTTTT.

The chain has TRBV5-1 and TRBJ2-1, with 8 bases lining up with TRBD1. CDR1 is SGHRS, CDR2 YFSETQ, per germline. The CDR3 consists of 14 residues. The V and J ends lost 7 bases and 8 bases, in that order; junction bases with no gene match: 11. The CDR3 sequence is CASRPDRGQDEQFF. CDR3 sequence (DNA): TGCGCCAGCCGACCAGACAGGGGTCAGGATGAGCAGTTCTTC.

The chain employs TRBV29-1 and TRBJ1-1, with 8 bases fitting TRBD1. Germline assignment: CDR1 SQVTM and CDR2 ANQGSEA. The CDR3 covers 13 residues. Losses at the gene ends were 7 bases for V and 7 bases for J; bases not matched to a gene: 11. The CDR3 sequence: CSGKQGGSSEAFF. For the CDR3, the DNA is TGCAGCGGCAAACAGGGGGGATCGAGTGAAGCTTTCTTT.

The CDR3 sequence is CASSPSGGASQTQYF. The CDR3 bases are TGTGCCAGCAGCCCCAGCGGGGGGGCCAGCCAGACCCAGTACTTC. This chain uses TRBV9 with TRBJ2-5, with 10 bases lining up with TRBD2. The V gene end was trimmed by 4 bases and the J gene end by 6 bases; junction bases not matched to a gene: 9. The CDR3 is 15 amino acids. Germline loops: CDR1 SGDLS, CDR2 YYNGEE.

V and J are TRBV18 and TRBJ2-1, with D perhaps matching TRBD2 (6 bases). V lost 5 bases and J lost 10, with 9 bases in between. The germline V gene encodes CDR1 KGHSH and CDR2 LQKENI. CDR3 length equals 11 residues. CDR3: CASSTGVEQFF. For the CDR3, the DNA is TGTGCCAGCTCAACGGGGGTGGAGCAGTTCTTC.

Of note for this clone: The junction shows a germline mismatch at one end, possibly a read error. V and J are TRBV4-3 and TRBJ2-2; D unclear. The CDR3 covers 17 residues. Germline V gene data show CDR1 as LGHNA and CDR2 as YSLEER. CDR3 residues: CASSQDTATVNSGELFF. CDR3 sequence (DNA): TGCGCCAGCAGCCAAGATACAGCCACGGTGAACTCCGGGGAGCTGTTTTTT.

This clone was detected only a few times. The CDR3 nucleotides read TGTGCCAGCAGCTTATCCGGGGACTTCTACAATGAGCAGTTCTTC. Protein sequence: CASSLSGDFYNEQFF. This chain uses TRBV7-3 with TRBJ2-1; D may be TRBD2 (6 bases). V gave up 2 bases and J gave up 3 bases, with 11 bases separating them. CDR1 SGHTA and CDR2 FQGTGA come from the germline V gene. The CDR3 is 15 amino acids.

This clone was observed a single time. The V call is TRBV7-6, the J call TRBJ1-2, with 9 bases aligning to TRBD1. Germline trimming cut 5 bases from V and 2 bases from J; bases unmatched to any gene: 6. The CDR3 is 15 residues long. Germline V gene data show CDR1 as SGHVS and CDR2 as FNYEAQ. CDR3 amino acids: CASSPSTGGNYGYTF. DNA of the CDR3: TGTGCCAGCAGCCCGTCGACAGGGGGGAACTATGGCTACACCTTC. Variable domain in full (rest from reference TRBV7-6 and TRBJ1-2): GAGVSQSPRYKVTKRGQDVALRCDPISGHVSLYWYRQALGQGPEFLTYFNYEAQQDKSGLPNDRFSAERPEGSISTLTIQRTEQRDSAMYRCASSPSTGGNYGYTFGSGTRLTVV.

This chain uses TRBV2 with TRBJ2-5, with TRBD2 identical over 7 bases. The CDR3 sequence is 15 residues long. V shed 4 bases and J 2 bases; nucleotides not matched to a gene: 7. Germline-derived CDR1 and CDR2 are SNHLY and FYNNEI. The CDR3 DNA follows: TGTGCCAGCAGTGCCCCCCAAGCGGGACAAGAGACCCAGTACTTC. Its protein is CASSAPQAGQETQYF.

The chain couples TRBV29-1 to TRBJ2-3; possibly TRBD2 for D (5 bases). CDR3 length: 12 residues. Germline V gene lookup returns CDR1 SQVTM and CDR2 ANQGSEA. V was clipped by 4 bases and J by 5 bases, with 10 bases between them. The CDR3 spells CSVVRAEDTQYF. DNA of the CDR3: TGCAGCGTTGTGAGGGCGGAAGATACGCAGTATTTT.

This clone occurred many times. The chain is built from TRBV28 and TRBJ2-2; TRBD1 matches at 7 bases. Germline V gives CDR1 MDHEN, CDR2 SYDVKM. The CDR3 has 14 amino acids. Trimming took 6 bases from V and 6 from J; bases not matched to a gene: 7. The CDR3 loop reads CASSLLQGAGELFF. CDR3 sequence (DNA): TGTGCCAGCAGCCTCCTGCAGGGGGCCGGGGAGCTGTTTTTT.

The genes are TRBV6-5 and TRBJ1-2, with TRBD1 matching 7 bases. The CDR3 totals 15 residues. Germline-derived CDR1 and CDR2 are MNHEY and SVGAGI. V dropped 6 bases and J dropped 0; count of bases not matched to a gene: 7. CDR3 loop: CASRGTAPANYGYTF. DNA of the CDR3: TGTGCCAGCAGGGGGACAGCCCCAGCTAACTATGGCTACACCTTC.

The table lists this clone with a count of one. The V gene is TRBV25-1, the J gene TRBJ1-5; D remains ambiguous. The germline gives CDR1 MGHDK, CDR2 SYGVNS. Trimming pared 4 bases from V and 2 bases from J, leaving 6 bases between. CDR3 size: 13 residues. CDR3 sequence: CASSVSGNQPQHF. CDR3 sequence (DNA): TGTGCCAGCAGTGTCTCGGGCAATCAGCCCCAGCATTTT.

This clone was recorded only once. Here the CDR3 reads CASSSGLAGGSGELFF. In DNA form, the CDR3 reads TGTGCCAGCAGCTCAGGACTAGCGGGGGGGTCCGGGGAGCTGTTTTTT. This rearrangement joins TRBV5-4 to TRBJ2-2; TRBD2 aligns across 15 bases. The V segment lost 3 bases and the J segment 6 bases; nucleotides outside the gene matches: 3. The V gene's germline CDR1 is SGHNT and CDR2 YYREEE (reference sequence). This CDR3 is 16 amino acids long.

The chain is built from TRBV4-1 and TRBJ2-7, with 9 bases lining up with TRBD1. There are 14 residues in the CDR3. The J segment lost 3 bases and the V segment lost 7 bases, leaving 7 bases of the junction unmatched. The V gene's germline CDR1 is MGHRA and CDR2 YSYEKL. As DNA, the CDR3 is TGCGCCAGCACCTCCGGGACAGGGAGCTACGAGCAGTACTTC. Translated: CASTSGTGSYEQYF.

The rearrangement joins TRBV5-4 to TRBJ1-2, with D possibly matching TRBD1 (6 bases). V dropped 6 bases and J dropped 6 bases, with 15 bases sitting between them. The CDR3 totals 13 residues. Germline CDR1 reads SGHNT; CDR2 reads YYREEE (reference sequence). The CDR3 reads CASIIQGRDGYTF. For the CDR3, the DNA is TGTGCCAGCATCATACAGGGTAGGGATGGCTACACCTTC.

This clone was recorded a few times. The gene calls are TRBV11-2 and TRBJ2-2; a weak D match, TRBD1 (6 bases). V was clipped by 4 bases and J by 7 bases, with 13 bases between them. The CDR3 spans 14 residues. CDR1 and CDR2 (germline): SGHAT, FQNNGV. The chain's CDR3 is CASSSNRVSGELFF. In nucleotides, the CDR3 is TGTGCCAGCAGCTCGAACAGGGTTAGCGGGGAGCTGTTTTTT.

This chain joins TRBV11-2 and TRBJ2-1, with 12 bases aligning to TRBD2. The V segment lost 5 bases and the J segment 9 bases; nucleotides outside the gene matches: 8. Germline V lookup: CDR1 SGHAT, CDR2 FQNNGV. This CDR3 is 15 amino acids long. CDR3 bases: TGTGCCAGCAGCCCCTCTAGCGGGGGGGCTACTGAGCAGTTCTTC. This sequence encodes CASSPSSGGATEQFF.

This sequence joins TRBV18 and TRBJ1-2; D gene ambiguous. The V gene lost 4 bases and the J gene lost 8 bases, with 14 bases spanning the gap. Germline V gives CDR1 KGHSH, CDR2 LQKENI. The CDR3 covers 13 residues. As DNA, the CDR3 is TGTGCCAGCTCACTCGCACTGGTTCGGGGCTACACCTTC. Translation: CASSLALVRGYTF.

The chain uses TRBV18 and TRBJ1-5, with a tentative D call TRBD1 (5 bases). The CDR3 length is 13 residues. Germline V CDR1 and CDR2: KGHSH, LQKENI. Trimming took 2 bases from V and 6 from J, leaving 8 bases between them. The DNA of the CDR3 is TGTGCCAGCTCACCAGGGGCGTTTCAGCCCCAGCATTTT. Translation gives CASSPGAFQPQHF.

V and J are TRBV3-1 (or the pseudogene TRBV3-2) and TRBJ2-3; 9 nucleotides line up with TRBD2. Germline CDR1 reads LGHDT; CDR2 reads YNNKEL (reference sequence). The CDR3 loop spans 17 amino acids. Trimming cost V 0 bases and J 1 base; bases outside gene matches: 5. CDR3 DNA: TGTGCCAGCAGCCAAGATCGGTCTAGCGGGGGCACAGATACGCAGTATTTT. Its protein is CASSQDRSSGGTDTQYF.

The V gene is TRBV27, the J gene TRBJ1-2, with 8 positions matching TRBD1. The CDR3 loop spans 14 amino acids. Unmatched junction bases numbered 12, after V lost 7 bases and J lost 8 bases. Germline V gene lookup returns CDR1 MNHEY and CDR2 SMNVEV (reference sequence). CDR3 in DNA: TGTGCCAGCACCCCGGACAGGGTAAGAGGAGGCTACACCTTC. Encoded protein: CASTPDRVRGGYTF.

CDR3 nucleotide sequence: TGTGCCAGTCTGACAGAACCTAGCACAGATACGCAGTATTTT. This codes for CASLTEPSTDTQYF. The J gene is TRBJ2-3, the V gene TRBV2, with a possible D match to TRBD1 (5 bases). CDR3 length: 14 residues. V lost 9 bases to trimming and J lost 0 bases, with 13 bases between them. Germline CDR1 reads SNHLY; CDR2 reads FYNNEI.